These 24 T cell receptor beta chains were all obtained from the same sample, sequenced in a study of blood T cell repertoires in COVID-19. Assay used: immunoSEQ multiplex PCR; TCRdb lists only in-frame clones, some missing. The sample consists of about 68,000 clones, approximately 86% of them appearing once. The sequenced sample consisted of peripheral blood. Source of these receptors: a man aged 45 to 65 with acute or convalescent COVID-19.

This sequence joins TRBV6-5 and TRBJ1-1, with 7 bases fitting TRBD1. The CDR3 spans 12 residues. Germline-derived CDR1 and CDR2 are MNHEY and SVGAGI. The J segment lost 1 base and the V segment lost 9 bases, leaving 2 bases of the junction unmatched. The CDR3 protein is CASRQGNTEAFF. The CDR3 DNA reads as TGTGCCAGTAGACAGGGGAACACTGAAGCTTTCTTT.

V and J are TRBV15 and TRBJ2-4, with 7 bases that match TRBD1. The ends lost 5 bases at V and 6 bases at J; junction bases unmatched: 13. CDR3 size: 16 residues. Germline lookup yields CDR1 LNHNV and CDR2 YYDKDF (reference sequence). CDR3 residues: CATSPSRDRVGNIQYF. The DNA of the CDR3 is TGTGCCACCAGCCCGTCTAGAGACAGGGTCGGAAACATTCAGTACTTC.

Comments on this clone: Other DNA sequences in this sample translate to the same CDR3. The chain has TRBV12-3 or TRBV12-4 and TRBJ1-5, with D unclear. CDR3 length: 12 amino acids. V gave up 1 base and J gave up 6 bases, with 4 bases separating them. The CDR3, as DNA: TGTGCCAGCAGTTTAGGAGGTCAGCCCCAGCATTTT. It is translated as CASSLGGQPQHF.

V usage is TRBV7-6 and J usage is TRBJ2-6; the D gene is possibly TRBD1 (5 bases). V lost 1 base, J lost 2 bases, and 6 bases lay in between. This CDR3 is built from 15 residues. Germline values: CDR1 SGHVS, CDR2 FNYEAQ. As DNA, the CDR3 is TGTGCCAGCAGCTTAGAAGGGGCTGGGGCCAACGTCCTGACTTTC. It yields the protein CASSLEGAGANVLTF.

The chain links TRBV24-1 to TRBJ1-2; 7 bases line up with TRBD1. CDR1 and CDR2 from the germline V gene are KGHDR and SFDVKD. V dropped 2 bases and J dropped 4; count of bases not matched to a gene: 9. The CDR3 covers 16 residues. CDR3 sequence (DNA): TGTGCCACCAGTGATTGGGACAGCCTTCATTCCTATGGCTACACCTTC. This sequence encodes CATSDWDSLHSYGYTF.

The chain links TRBV3-1 (or the pseudogene TRBV3-2) to TRBJ1-1; 11 bases map to TRBD1. J gave up 5 bases and V 6 bases, and 5 bases lay outside the gene matches. Germline lookup yields CDR1 LGHDT and CDR2 YNNKEL (reference sequence). The CDR3 runs to 14 residues. CDR3 sequence reads: CASRPDRGRTEAFF. CDR3 nucleotide sequence: TGTGCCAGCAGACCGGACAGGGGGCGAACTGAAGCTTTCTTT.

The chain is built from TRBV5-8 and TRBJ1-5; 8 bases fit TRBD1. The CDR3 spans 17 residues. The V segment lost 4 bases and the J segment 2 bases; nucleotides outside the gene matches: 11. Germline values: CDR1 SGHTS, CDR2 YDEGEE. CDR3: CASSAGQATRGNQPQHF. CDR3 DNA: TGTGCCAGCAGCGCGGGACAGGCTACCAGGGGCAATCAGCCCCAGCATTTT.

This clone showed up just a few times. The chain employs TRBV5-8 and TRBJ1-5, with a tentative D call TRBD1 (5 bases). There are 13 residues in the CDR3. CDR1 and CDR2 (germline): SGHTS, YDEGEE. V was trimmed by 2 bases and J by 7 bases, leaving 10 bases between them. CDR3 residues: CASSLGVRQPQHF. DNA of the CDR3: TGTGCCAGCAGCTTAGGGGTTCGCCAGCCCCAGCATTTT.

This clone was picked up a small number of times. V gene TRBV6-4 combines with J gene TRBJ2-1, with 7 bases that match TRBD2. The CDR3 extends over 16 amino acids. Germline CDR1 is MRHNA and CDR2 is SNTAGT. The V and J ends lost 0 bases and 7 bases, in that order; junction bases with no gene match: 9. The chain's CDR3 is CASSDSPAGSGNEQFF. The DNA for the CDR3 is TGTGCCAGCAGTGACTCCCCAGCGGGATCGGGGAATGAGCAGTTCTTC.

V is TRBV5-1 and J is TRBJ2-5; 8 bases fit TRBD1. The CDR3 has 16 residues. The germline V gene encodes CDR1 SGHRS and CDR2 YFSETQ. The J segment lost 2 bases and the V segment lost 2 bases, leaving 8 bases of the junction unmatched. This chain's CDR3 is CASSLQGDILQETQYF. CDR3 sequence (DNA): TGCGCCAGCAGCTTACAGGGGGACATCCTACAAGAGACCCAGTACTTC.

The genes are TRBV27 and TRBJ2-1; D is possibly TRBD2 (5 bases). V lost 2 bases, J lost 3 bases, and 11 bases lay in between. CDR1 and CDR2 from the germline V gene are MNHEY and SMNVEV (reference sequence). The CDR3 is made up of 15 amino acids. The CDR3 region has the DNA TGTGCCAGCAGTTTACAGAGAGACTACTACAATGAGCAGTTCTTC. Its protein is CASSLQRDYYNEQFF.

The chain couples TRBV5-1 to TRBJ2-1; TRBD2 matches 8 bases. The CDR3 is 15 residues long. The V gene end was trimmed by 0 bases and the J gene end by 8 bases; junction bases not matched to a gene: 7. Germline loops: CDR1 SGHRS, CDR2 YFSETQ. In DNA form, the CDR3 reads TGCGCCAGCAGCTTGGCCGGGACTAGTGCCTATGAGCAGTTCTTC. Its protein product is CASSLAGTSAYEQFF.

This clone was observed a few times. V is TRBV23-1 and J is TRBJ2-7; perhaps TRBD1 as D (5 bases). TRBV23-1 is known as an ORF, though its function is uncertain. Trimming pared 2 bases from V and 2 bases from J, leaving 22 bases between. There are 18 residues in the CDR3. CDR3 DNA sequence: TGCGCCAGCAGTCAACCCCTTCCTTACAGGAATCAGACCTACGAGCAGTACTTC. Encoded protein: CASSQPLPYRNQTYEQYF.

The CDR3 is CSVEGGGGRTDTQYF. The CDR3 region has the DNA TGCAGCGTTGAAGGGGGAGGGGGACGCACAGATACGCAGTATTTT. The V and J genes are TRBV29-1 and TRBJ2-3; perhaps TRBD2 as D (7 bases). The CDR3 consists of 15 residues. Trimming cost V 1 base and J 1 base, with 12 bases left between them. Germline CDR1 SQVTM, CDR2 ANQGSEA.

The CDR3 loop reads CASSPTGGTGELFF. The DNA of the CDR3 is TGTGCCAGCTCGCCTACAGGGGGCACCGGGGAGCTGTTTTTT. V gene TRBV18 combines with J gene TRBJ2-2; 8 nucleotides match TRBD1. CDR1 and CDR2 from the germline V gene are KGHSH and LQKENI. This CDR3 comprises 14 residues. J was trimmed by 4 bases and V by 6 bases; bases with no gene match: 4.

The V call is TRBV9, the J call TRBJ1-3, with D possibly being TRBD1 (6 bases). CDR3 length: 18 residues. Between the trimmed V and J ends, which lost 0 bases and 1 base, there was a span of 17 bases. Germline CDR1 reads SGDLS; CDR2 reads YYNGEE. CDR3 sequence: CASSVAPQGIGSGNTIYF. The DNA for the CDR3 is TGTGCCAGCAGCGTAGCTCCGCAGGGGATCGGATCTGGAAACACCATATATTTT.

The gene calls are TRBV13 and TRBJ2-3, with 7 nucleotides matching TRBD1. The J segment lost 1 base and the V segment lost 5 bases, leaving 6 bases of the junction unmatched. This CDR3 is built from 15 residues. Germline loops: CDR1 PRHDT, CDR2 FYEKMQ (reference sequence). Written as DNA, the CDR3 is TGTGCCAGCAGCACGTGGACAGGAGGCACAGATACGCAGTATTTT. Translation: CASSTWTGGTDTQYF.

The chain links TRBV4-1 to TRBJ1-1, with a tentative D call TRBD1 (6 bases). V was cut by 6 bases and J by 3 bases, with 14 bases left in between. The CDR3 length is 14 residues. Germline assignment: CDR1 MGHRA and CDR2 YSYEKL. In DNA form, the CDR3 reads TGCGCCAGCAGAAACAGGGATCCTTACACTGAAGCTTTCTTT. This codes for CASRNRDPYTEAFF.

This chain connects TRBV6-5 to TRBJ1-2, with TRBD1 identical over 7 bases. Germline V lookup: CDR1 MNHEY, CDR2 SVGAGI. The CDR3 sequence is 14 residues long. V dropped 6 bases and J dropped 8; count of bases not matched to a gene: 12. Here the CDR3 reads CASSRNRGSRGYTF. The CDR3 coding sequence is TGTGCCAGCAGCCGGAACAGGGGAAGCAGAGGCTACACCTTC.

The chain has TRBV29-1 and TRBJ1-2; unclear D gene. The CDR3 is 15 residues long. Trimming stripped 8 bases from V and 3 bases from J, with 22 bases between. Germline assignment: CDR1 SQVTM and CDR2 ANQGSEA. CDR3 sequence: CSLDQVDLADYGYTF. CDR3 nucleotide sequence: TGCAGCCTCGACCAGGTTGATCTGGCTGACTATGGCTACACCTTC.

The V gene is TRBV6-5, the J gene TRBJ1-1, with unresolved D. Germline V gives CDR1 MNHEY, CDR2 SVGAGI. The CDR3 spans 14 residues. V shed 6 bases and J shed 1 base, with 12 bases lying between them. CDR3 in amino acids: CASRANRGNTEAFF. CDR3 DNA: TGTGCCAGCAGAGCGAATCGGGGGAACACTGAAGCTTTCTTT.

The gene calls are TRBV4-2 and TRBJ2-5; a possible D gene is TRBD1 (6 bases). CDR3 length equals 15 residues. Germline assignment: CDR1 LGHNA and CDR2 YNFKEQ. V was clipped by 0 bases and J by 9 bases, with 17 bases between them. The CDR3: CASSQDRDIGRAQYF. In DNA, the CDR3 is TGTGCCAGCAGCCAAGACCGGGACATAGGGCGGGCCCAGTACTTC.

This clone was observed once. The chain uses TRBV29-1 and TRBJ1-4; 8 bases line up with TRBD1. The CDR3 has 13 amino acids. J lost 8 bases, V lost 0 bases, and 2 bases had no gene match. Germline loops: CDR1 SQVTM, CDR2 ANQGSEA. The CDR3 sequence is CSVEDRGLEKLFF. Written as DNA, the CDR3 is TGCAGCGTTGAAGACAGGGGGCTCGAAAAACTGTTTTTT.

V and J are TRBV7-8 and TRBJ1-6; 8 bases match TRBD1. This CDR3 region has 16 residues. The germline gives CDR1 SGHVS, CDR2 FQNEAQ. Germline trimming cut 1 base from V and 7 bases from J; bases unmatched to any gene: 6. The CDR3: CASSLGRTGQNSPLHF. The CDR3 DNA is TGTGCCAGCAGCTTAGGGCGGACAGGGCAGAATTCACCCCTCCACTTT.